Following are 9 T cell receptor beta chains from one sample sequenced in a study of T cells in Graves' hyperthyroidism and ophthalmopathy. Using RNA transcripts as the source, TCR beta CDR3 regions were amplified. In the first-round RT-PCR of the TCR CDR3, the HTBI primer set was used. A single record per CDR3 protein comes from TCRdb applying MiXCR to the multiplex PCR reads. The table has about 200,000 distinct CDR3 sequences, around 19% seen once. The sample comprised blood. The receptor source for this set is a man aged 35-49 years with Graves' hyperthyroidism.

This clonotype was observed at least ten times. This chain links TRBV7-9 with TRBJ2-1; TRBD2 matches at 11 bases. Germline V gene lookup returns CDR1 SEHNR and CDR2 FQNEAQ (reference sequence). The length of the CDR3 is 16 residues. V lost 5 bases, J lost 7 bases, and 10 bases stayed unmatched. The CDR3, as DNA: TGTGCCAGCAGCCCCCCTGGGGCTAGCGGGGGGAATGAGCAGTTCTTC. Translated, it gives CASSPPGASGGNEQFF.

This clonotype was seen many times. The J gene is TRBJ2-3, the V gene TRBV28; unclear D gene. The V gene's germline CDR1 is MDHEN and CDR2 SYDVKM. V shed 3 bases and J shed 0 bases, with 10 bases lying between them. The length of the CDR3 is 15 residues. The chain's CDR3 is CASSFPSISTDTQYF. CDR3 DNA sequence: TGTGCCAGCAGTTTCCCCAGCATCAGCACAGATACGCAGTATTTT.

The V and J genes are TRBV6-5 and TRBJ2-5; the match to TRBD2 covers 7 bases. Trimming removed 2 bases from V and 5 bases from J; junction bases left unmatched: 5. The CDR3 sequence is 14 residues long. Germline CDR1 and CDR2: MNHEY and SVGAGI. CDR3 nucleotides: TGTGCCAGCAGTTACGGGACTAAAGGGGAGACCCAGTACTTC. Amino acid sequence: CASSYGTKGETQYF.

V gene TRBV15 combines with J gene TRBJ2-1; TRBD1 agrees at 7 bases. The V gene's germline CDR1 is LNHNV and CDR2 YYDKDF (reference sequence). V trimming: 2 bases; J trimming: 6 bases; junction bases outside the gene matches: 7. This CDR3 comprises 15 residues. CDR3 in DNA: TGTGCCACCAGCAGATTCCCCCCAGGGGGCAATGAGCAGTTCTTC. Translating gives CATSRFPPGGNEQFF.

This clonotype was counted only a few times. The V call is TRBV29-1, the J call TRBJ1-2, with a possible D match to TRBD1 (6 bases). Germline CDR1 reads SQVTM; CDR2 reads ANQGSEA. V lost 2 bases to trimming and J lost 6 bases, with 10 bases between them. CDR3 length: 12 residues. The CDR3 DNA is TGCAGCGTTGAAAGGGGGGGCAATGGCTACACCTTC. Translating gives CSVERGGNGYTF.

In this sample, this clonotype turned up a few times. The V gene is TRBV11-2, the J gene TRBJ2-3, with TRBD2 matching over 11 bases. V dropped 5 bases and J dropped 6; count of bases not matched to a gene: 7. CDR1 SGHAT and CDR2 FQNNGV come from the germline V gene. The CDR3 is made up of 15 amino acids. In nucleotides, the CDR3 is TGTGCCAGCAGCCCCGTAGCGGGGGGGCCGGATACGCAGTATTTT. Its protein product is CASSPVAGGPDTQYF.

The table lists this clonotype with a few counts. The V and J genes are TRBV7-2 and TRBJ2-7; D call uncertain. The CDR3 extends over 15 amino acids. The germline V gene has CDR1 SGHTA and CDR2 FQGNSA. V lost 3 bases and J lost 0, with 12 bases in between. The CDR3 is CASSFSGQSSYEQYF. The CDR3 DNA is TGTGCCAGCAGCTTCTCGGGCCAAAGCTCCTACGAGCAGTACTTC.

Notes on this clonotype: A single base separates this from a much larger clone, so it may be a read error. The V call is TRBV28, the J call TRBJ2-7, with D perhaps TRBD1 (5 bases). The CDR3 length is 16 residues. Per the germline V gene, CDR1 is MDHEN and CDR2 is SYDVKM. Trimming took 3 bases from V and 2 from J, leaving 17 bases between them. In DNA form, the CDR3 reads TGTGCCAGCAGTTTGATTGCAGGGTCCAATCCCTACGAGCAGTACTTC. Encoded protein: CASSLIAGSNPYEQYF.

The J gene is TRBJ1-1, the V gene TRBV19; D not resolved. Trimming removed 1 base at V and 6 bases at J, with 15 bases between. CDR3 length: 15 residues. In germline, CDR1 is LNHDA, CDR2 SQIVND (reference sequence). CDR3 sequence: CASSIVGRHDAEAFF. CDR3 bases: TGTGCCAGTAGTATAGTTGGCAGGCATGATGCTGAAGCTTTCTTT.